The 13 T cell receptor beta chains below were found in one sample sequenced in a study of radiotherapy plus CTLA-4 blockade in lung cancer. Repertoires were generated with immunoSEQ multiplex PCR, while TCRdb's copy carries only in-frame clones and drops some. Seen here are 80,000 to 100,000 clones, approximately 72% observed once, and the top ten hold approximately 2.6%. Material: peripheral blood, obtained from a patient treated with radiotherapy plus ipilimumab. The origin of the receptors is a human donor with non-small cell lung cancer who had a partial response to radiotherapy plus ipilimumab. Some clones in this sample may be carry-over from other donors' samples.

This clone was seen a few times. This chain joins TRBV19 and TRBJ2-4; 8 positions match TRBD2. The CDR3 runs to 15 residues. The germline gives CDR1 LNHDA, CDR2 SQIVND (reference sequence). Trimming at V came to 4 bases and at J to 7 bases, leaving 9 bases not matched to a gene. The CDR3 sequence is CASSTPGGGFNIQYF. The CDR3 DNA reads TGTGCCAGTAGTACCCCCGGGGGGGGGTTCAACATTCAGTACTTC.

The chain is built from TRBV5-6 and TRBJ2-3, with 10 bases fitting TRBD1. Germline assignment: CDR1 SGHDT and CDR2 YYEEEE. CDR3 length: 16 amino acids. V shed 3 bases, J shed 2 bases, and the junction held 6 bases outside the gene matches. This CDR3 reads CASSSLGTGVTDTQYF. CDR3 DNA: TGTGCCAGCAGCTCCCTGGGGACAGGGGTCACAGATACGCAGTATTTT.

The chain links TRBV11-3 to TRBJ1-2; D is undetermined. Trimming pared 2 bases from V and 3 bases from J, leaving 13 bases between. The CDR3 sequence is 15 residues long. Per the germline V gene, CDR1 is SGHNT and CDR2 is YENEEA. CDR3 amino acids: CASSLSGKVDYGYTF. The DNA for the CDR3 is TGTGCCAGCAGCTTATCGGGGAAGGTGGACTATGGCTACACCTTC.

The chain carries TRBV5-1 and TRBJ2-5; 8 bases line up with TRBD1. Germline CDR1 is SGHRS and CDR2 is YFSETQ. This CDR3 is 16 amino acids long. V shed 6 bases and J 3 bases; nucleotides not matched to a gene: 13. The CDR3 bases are TGCGCCAGCACATTGCAGCCGGGACAGGCCAAAGAGACCCAGTACTTC. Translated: CASTLQPGQAKETQYF.

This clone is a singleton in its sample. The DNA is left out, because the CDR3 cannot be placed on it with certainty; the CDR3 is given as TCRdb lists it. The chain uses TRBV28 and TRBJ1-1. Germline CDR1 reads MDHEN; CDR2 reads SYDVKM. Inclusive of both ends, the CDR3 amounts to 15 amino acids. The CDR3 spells CASSTSGVRDTEAFF.

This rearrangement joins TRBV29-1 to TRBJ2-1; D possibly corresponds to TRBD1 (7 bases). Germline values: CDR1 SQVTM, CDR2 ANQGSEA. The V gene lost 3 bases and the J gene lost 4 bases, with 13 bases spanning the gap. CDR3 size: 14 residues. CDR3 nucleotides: TGCAGCGTTGATAGGGGGGACAGTTACAATGAGCAGTTCTTC. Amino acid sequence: CSVDRGDSYNEQFF.

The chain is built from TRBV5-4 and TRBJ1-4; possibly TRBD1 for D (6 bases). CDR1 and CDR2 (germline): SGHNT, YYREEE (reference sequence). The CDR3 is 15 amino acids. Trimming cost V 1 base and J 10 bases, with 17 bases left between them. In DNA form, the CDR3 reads TGTGCCAGCAGCTTGATGGGGGCGGGGAGGGGAAAACTGTTTTTT. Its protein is CASSLMGAGRGKLFF.

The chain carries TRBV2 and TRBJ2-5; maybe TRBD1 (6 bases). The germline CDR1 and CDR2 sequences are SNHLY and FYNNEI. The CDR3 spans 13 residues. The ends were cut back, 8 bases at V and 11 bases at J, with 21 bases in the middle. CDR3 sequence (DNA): TGTGCCAGCTCCACGATGGGGGCAGGGGAGCAGTACTTC. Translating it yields CASSTMGAGEQYF.

The CDR3 sequence: CASSLGTGSGANVLTF. CDR3 DNA sequence: TGTGCCAGCAGCTTAGGGACAGGCTCTGGGGCCAACGTCCTGACTTTC. This rearrangement joins TRBV7-3 to TRBJ2-6; TRBD1 matches at 8 bases. The CDR3 totals 16 residues. The ends lost 2 bases at V and 0 bases at J; junction bases unmatched: 0. From germline, CDR1 is SGHTA and CDR2 FQGTGA.

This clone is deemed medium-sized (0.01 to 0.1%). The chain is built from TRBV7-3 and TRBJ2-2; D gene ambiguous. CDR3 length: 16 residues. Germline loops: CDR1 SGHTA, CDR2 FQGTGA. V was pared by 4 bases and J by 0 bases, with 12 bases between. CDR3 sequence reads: CASSSKAKANTGELFF. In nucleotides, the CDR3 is TGTGCCAGCAGCTCCAAAGCGAAAGCGAACACCGGGGAGCTGTTTTTT.

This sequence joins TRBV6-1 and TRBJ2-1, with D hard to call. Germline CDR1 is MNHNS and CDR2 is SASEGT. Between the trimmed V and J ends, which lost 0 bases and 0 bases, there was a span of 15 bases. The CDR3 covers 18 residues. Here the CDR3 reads CASSEAPLQSSSYNEQFF. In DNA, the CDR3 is TGTGCCAGCAGTGAAGCACCCCTACAGAGCAGCTCCTACAATGAGCAGTTCTTC.

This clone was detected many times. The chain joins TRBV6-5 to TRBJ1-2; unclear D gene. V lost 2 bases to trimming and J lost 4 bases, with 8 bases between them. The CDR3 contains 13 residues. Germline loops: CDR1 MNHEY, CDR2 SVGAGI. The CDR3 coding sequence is TGTGCCAGCAGTTACGGAGCTTCCTATGGCTACACCTTC. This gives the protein CASSYGASYGYTF.

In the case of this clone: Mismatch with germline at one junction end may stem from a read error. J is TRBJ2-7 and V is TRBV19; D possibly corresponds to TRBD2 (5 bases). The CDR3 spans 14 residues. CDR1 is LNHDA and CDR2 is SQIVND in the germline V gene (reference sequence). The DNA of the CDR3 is TGTGCCAGTATGGGTAGCGTTATCTCCTACGAGCAGTGCTTC. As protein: CASMGSVISYEQCF.